This T cell receptor (beta chain) was profiled in a study of cytomegalovirus exposure and HLA in healthy donors. Whole-study findings and limits: CMV serostatus was the sole immune exposure data available. A link between a missense DCLRE1C variant and TCR beta V- and J-gene trimming emerged from a later analysis. Prior analysis indicated that the majority of TCR beta V segments exhibited productivity approximately 90% or approximately 30% of the time.

As to this clone: Antigen: not known.

The PCR made use of 60 Vbeta and 13 Jbeta primers. Repertoires were generated with immunoSEQ multiplex PCR, while TCRdb's copy carries only in-frame clones and drops some. The table lists about 180,000 clones, about three quarters of them singletons. Per germline, CDR1 SGHAT and CDR2 FQNNGV. The CDR3 sequence is 15 residues long. V shed 3 bases, J shed 1 base, and the junction held 3 bases outside the gene matches. The V gene is TRBV11-2, the J gene TRBJ2-1; TRBD2 matches 7 bases. Sequenced material: PBMCs. The receptor's source is a man between 18 and 35 years old in good health and CMV-seronegative. The CDR3: CASSFPSGSYNEQFF. For the CDR3, the DNA is TGTGCCAGCAGCTTCCCTAGCGGTTCCTACAATGAGCAGTTCTTC.